The 32 T cell receptor beta chains listed next were all sequenced from one sample in a study of beta chain features in type 1 diabetes. Expressed TCRB transcripts were sequenced, since all the RNA that had been isolated was reverse transcribed. Profiling relied on immunoSEQ multiplex PCR, and the TCRdb table lists in-frame clones only, not all of them. Counted here are under 450,000 clones, approximately 15% occurring once; the ten biggest clones make up approximately 0.038%. Input material: naive CD4+ T cells from blood. These receptors all come from a young man in good health.

CDR3 DNA sequence: TGCGCCAGCAGCCAGCAGGAGGTGACCGGGGAGCTGTTTTTT. It codes for CASSQQEVTGELFF. The rearrangement joins TRBV4-3 to TRBJ2-2; a weak D match, TRBD2 (5 bases). Germline-derived CDR1 and CDR2 are LGHNA and YSLEER. The CDR3 is made up of 14 amino acids. V was clipped by 3 bases and J by 5 bases, with 10 bases between them.

The gene calls are TRBV5-5 and TRBJ2-7; 11 bases align to TRBD1. There are 15 residues in the CDR3. V trimming: 4 bases; J trimming: 6 bases; junction bases outside the gene matches: 9. Germline V lookup: CDR1 SGHKS, CDR2 YYEKEE (reference sequence). Here the CDR3 reads CASSLALDRGREQYF. The CDR3 DNA is TGTGCCAGCAGCCTGGCCCTGGACAGGGGGCGCGAGCAGTACTTC.

The sample holds a few counts of this clone. The chain couples TRBV5-8 to TRBJ2-3, with 10 bases aligning to TRBD1. V shed 0 bases, J shed 3 bases, and the junction held 7 bases outside the gene matches. Germline V lookup: CDR1 SGHTS, CDR2 YDEGEE. This CDR3 is built from 17 residues. CDR3 region: CASSLAPTGGGTDTQYF. In DNA form, the CDR3 reads TGTGCCAGCAGCTTGGCCCCGACAGGGGGCGGAACAGATACGCAGTATTTT.

This clone has just a few counts. Other DNA sequences from this sample encode an identical CDR3 as well. V usage is TRBV6-5 and J usage is TRBJ2-7; 8 nucleotides align to TRBD1. With V trimmed by 6 bases and J by 1 base, 2 bases remained unmatched. The CDR3 covers 13 residues. CDR1 is MNHEY and CDR2 is SVGAGI in the germline V gene. This CDR3 reads CASRRTGSYEQYF. DNA of the CDR3: TGTGCCAGCAGACGGACAGGGTCCTACGAGCAGTACTTC.

V usage is TRBV5-1 and J usage is TRBJ2-3; the D is unclear. This CDR3 is 16 amino acids long. V was trimmed by 0 bases and J by 0 bases, leaving 11 bases between them. The germline V gene encodes CDR1 SGHRS and CDR2 YFSETQ. The CDR3 DNA reads as TGCGCCAGCAGCTTGGATACAAAGGGAAGCACAGATACGCAGTATTTT. Protein sequence: CASSLDTKGSTDTQYF.

This clone was detected only a few times. The chain links TRBV9 to TRBJ2-2, with unresolved D. The germline V gene encodes CDR1 SGDLS and CDR2 YYNGEE. This CDR3 has 13 amino acids. The V end was cut by 0 bases, the J end by 6 bases, with 6 bases between. The CDR3 nucleotides are TGTGCCAGCAGCGTAGTAGCTCCCGGGGAGCTGTTTTTT. The encoded protein is CASSVVAPGELFF.

V gene TRBV29-1 combines with J gene TRBJ2-1, with a tentative D call TRBD1 (6 bases). The germline V gene encodes CDR1 SQVTM and CDR2 ANQGSEA. The CDR3 extends over 12 amino acids. The CDR3 here is CSDLQGFNEQFF. In DNA form, the CDR3 reads TGCAGTGATTTACAGGGTTTCAATGAGCAGTTCTTC.

This clone was counted between two and nine times. The J gene is TRBJ2-7, the V gene TRBV5-4; D is undetermined. Trimming stripped 2 bases from V and 3 bases from J, with 9 bases between. This CDR3 is 13 amino acids long. The germline gives CDR1 SGHNT, CDR2 YYREEE (reference sequence). This chain's CDR3 is CASSFGMGYEQYF. The CDR3 bases are TGTGCCAGCAGCTTTGGGATGGGCTACGAGCAGTACTTC. The full variable domain, its missing parts supplied by reference TRBV5-4 and TRBJ2-7, is ETGVTQSPTHLIKTRGQQVTLRCSSQSGHNTVSWYQQALGQGPQFIFQYYREEENGRGNFPPRFSGLQFPNYSSELNVNALELDDSALYLCASSFGMGYEQYFGPGTRLTVT.

Concerning this clone itself: One junction end does not reproduce the germline sequence, and a read error may be involved. This chain connects TRBV27 to TRBJ2-7; the match to TRBD1 covers 7 bases. This CDR3 has 13 residues. The germline V gene has CDR1 MNHEY and CDR2 SMNVEV (reference sequence). CDR3 nucleotides: TGTGCCAGCAGCTCACAGGGGCCGGGTCCGCGGGACTTC. As protein: CASSSQGPGPRDF.

This clone was observed a handful of times. The V gene is TRBV18, the J gene TRBJ1-1, with TRBD1 as a possible D gene (6 bases). Trimming cost V 6 bases and J 7 bases, with 12 bases left between them. CDR1 is KGHSH and CDR2 is LQKENI in the germline V gene. The CDR3 contains 12 residues. Here the CDR3 reads CASSPNRDEAFF. In DNA form, the CDR3 reads TGTGCCAGCTCGCCCAACAGGGATGAAGCTTTCTTT.

The CDR3 is CATATGTDTQYF. CDR3 nucleotides: TGTGCCACCGCCACTGGCACAGATACGCAGTATTTT. The chain employs TRBV7-8 and TRBJ2-3, with unresolved D. The CDR3 runs 12 residues. In germline, CDR1 is SGHVS, CDR2 FQNEAQ. With 10 bases removed from V and 1 base from J, the gap between germline ends came to 9 bases.

This chain joins TRBV19 and TRBJ2-3; no clear D. V was shortened by 3 bases and J by 4 bases, with 8 bases between the two germline ends. This CDR3 has 13 residues. The germline CDR1 and CDR2 sequences are LNHDA and SQIVND (reference sequence). The DNA of the CDR3 is TGTGCCAGTAGTATCCAGGTTGCAGATACGCAGTATTTT. It codes for CASSIQVADTQYF.

This clone was seen more than once but under ten times. The genes are TRBV30 and TRBJ1-1; D is unresolved. Germline loops: CDR1 GTSNPN, CDR2 SVGIG (reference sequence). This CDR3 contains 13 residues. Trimming shortened V by 0 bases and J by 4 bases, and 9 bases separated the two germline ends. Here the CDR3 DNA reads TGTGCCTGGAGTGTACGGGTGGGCACTGAAGCTTTCTTT. The encoded protein is CAWSVRVGTEAFF. Drawing the rest from reference TRBV30 and TRBJ1-1, the complete variable domain is SQTIHQWPATLVQPVGSPLSLECTVEGTSNPNLYWYRQAAGRGLQLLFYSVGIGQISSEVPQNLSASRPQDRQFILSSKKLLLSDSGFYLCAWSVRVGTEAFFGQGTRLTVV.

This clone was picked up a small number of times. The CDR3 is CASSLETGTAFAEAFF. In DNA, the CDR3 is TGCGCCAGCAGCTTGGAAACCGGGACAGCGTTCGCTGAAGCTTTCTTT. The chain recombines TRBV5-1 with TRBJ1-1, with TRBD1 identical over 7 bases. This CDR3 is built from 16 residues. In germline, CDR1 is SGHRS, CDR2 YFSETQ. The J segment lost 6 bases and the V segment lost 0 bases, leaving 11 bases of the junction unmatched.

This clone was observed a few times. The chain uses TRBV9 and TRBJ1-2; D gene uncertain. CDR3 length equals 15 residues. Germline CDR1 and CDR2: SGDLS and YYNGEE. V lost 2 bases and J lost 8, with 19 bases in between. CDR3 residues: CASSVSHSRTNGYTF. The CDR3 DNA reads TGTGCCAGCAGCGTTAGTCACTCCCGGACTAACGGCTACACCTTC. The full variable domain, completed using reference TRBV9 and TRBJ1-2, is DSGVTQTPKHLITATGQRVTLRCSPRSGDLSVYWYQQSLDQGLQFLIQYYNGEERAKGNILERFSAQQFPDLHSELNLSSLELGDSALYFCASSVSHSRTNGYTFGSGTRLTVV.

This clone has only a few counts. This chain joins TRBV4-3 and TRBJ2-7; 10 bases are shared with TRBD1. V gave up 3 bases and J gave up 1 base; unmatched junction bases: 3. This CDR3 comprises 15 residues. Germline values: CDR1 LGHNA, CDR2 YSLEER. In nucleotides, the CDR3 is TGCGCCAGCAGCCAGGACAGGGGGACGTCCTACGAGCAGTACTTC. Amino acid sequence: CASSQDRGTSYEQYF.

The chain carries TRBV5-1 and TRBJ2-5; D unresolved. CDR3 size: 12 residues. The germline V and J ends were trimmed by 1 base and 4 bases, with 5 bases remaining between them. Germline values: CDR1 SGHRS, CDR2 YFSETQ. CDR3 loop: CASSLFGETQYF. The CDR3 nucleotides are TGCGCCAGCAGCTTGTTCGGAGAGACCCAGTACTTC.

A single count supports this clone. The CDR3 loop reads CASSLGVVPGEKLFF. CDR3 bases: TGTGCCAGCAGCTTAGGTGTAGTCCCTGGTGAAAAACTGTTTTTT. The chain uses TRBV7-8 and TRBJ1-4; D gene uncertain. The CDR3 has 15 amino acids. Between the trimmed V and J ends, which lost 1 base and 7 bases, there was a span of 13 bases. The germline gives CDR1 SGHVS, CDR2 FQNEAQ.

There are a few counts of this clone. CDR3 sequence (DNA): TGTGCCAGCACCTCAAGAGGGGCAGCATACGAGCAGTACTTC. Its protein is CASTSRGAAYEQYF. The chain recombines TRBV7-2 with TRBJ2-7; D may correspond to TRBD1 or TRBD2 (5 bases each). Per the germline V gene, CDR1 is SGHTA and CDR2 is FQGNSA. CDR3 length: 14 amino acids. V lost 7 bases and J 4 bases, leaving 17 bases between the germline ends.

The chain has TRBV6-5 and TRBJ2-7; TRBD2 might be the D (5 bases). The germline V gene encodes CDR1 MNHEY and CDR2 SVGAGI. The ends were cut back, 6 bases at V and 6 bases at J, with 15 bases in the middle. CDR3 length: 13 residues. This CDR3 reads CASSNEVSGEQYF. The CDR3 coding sequence is TGTGCCAGCAGCAACGAAGTGAGCGGCGAGCAGTACTTC.

The rearrangement links TRBV30 to TRBJ2-3; either TRBD1 or TRBD2 may fit D (6 bases each). V shed 4 bases and J shed 0 bases, with 11 bases lying between them. Germline V lookup: CDR1 GTSNPN, CDR2 SVGIG (reference sequence). The CDR3 runs to 14 residues. The CDR3, as DNA: TGTGCCTGGATTGGGGGGCTGAGCACAGATACGCAGTATTTT. Protein product: CAWIGGLSTDTQYF.

This clone was seen more than once but under ten times. V gene TRBV30 combines with J gene TRBJ2-3; D not certain. Germline CDR1 reads GTSNPN; CDR2 reads SVGIG (reference sequence). V was pared by 3 bases and J by 2 bases, with 9 bases between. This CDR3 contains 13 residues. CDR3 sequence: CAWRRQATDTQYF. The CDR3 nucleotides read TGTGCCTGGAGACGGCAGGCCACAGATACGCAGTATTTT.

V usage is TRBV6-4 and J usage is TRBJ2-5; no definite D call. Germline assignment: CDR1 MRHNA and CDR2 SNTAGT. The V and J ends lost 2 bases and 3 bases respectively, with 4 bases between them. This CDR3 has 12 residues. The CDR3 DNA reads TGTGCCAGCAGTGACAGGAAAGAGACCCAGTACTTC. It encodes CASSDRKETQYF.

This clone was observed a handful of times. The gene calls are TRBV7-9 and TRBJ2-1; D could derive from TRBD1 or TRBD2 (5 bases each). Germline values: CDR1 SEHNR, CDR2 FQNEAQ (reference sequence). V was shortened by 1 base and J by 8 bases, with 15 bases between the two germline ends. The CDR3 is made up of 15 amino acids. CDR3: CASSLGLGVPDEQFF. Here the CDR3 DNA reads TGTGCCAGCAGCTTAGGTCTGGGGGTTCCGGATGAGCAGTTCTTC.

This chain connects TRBV7-2 to TRBJ2-3, with D possibly being TRBD2 (7 bases). Germline CDR1 is SGHTA and CDR2 is FQGNSA. V was clipped by 1 base and J by 4 bases, with 15 bases between them. This CDR3 spans 16 amino acids. The CDR3 protein is CASSLVSGGIADTQYF. The CDR3 DNA follows: TGTGCCAGCAGCTTAGTTTCGGGGGGCATCGCAGATACGCAGTATTTT.

This clone has just a few counts. The chain links TRBV7-2 to TRBJ2-3; D is uncertain. There are 15 residues in the CDR3. V lost 1 base and J lost 6, with 14 bases in between. The germline V gene encodes CDR1 SGHTA and CDR2 FQGNSA. This CDR3 is CASSLGLARVDTQYF. The CDR3 coding sequence is TGTGCCAGCAGCTTAGGCTTAGCTCGCGTGGATACGCAGTATTTT. Combining the CDR3 with reference TRBV7-2 and TRBJ2-3 gives the whole variable domain GAGVSQSPSNKVTEKGKDVELRCDPISGHTALYWYRQSLGQGLEFLIYFQGNSAPDKSGLPSDRFSAERTGGSVSTLTIQRTQQEDSAVYLCASSLGLARVDTQYFGPGTRLTVL.

As DNA, the CDR3 is TGTGCCACCTACTCGACAGGGCCTGGCGAGCAGTACGTC. Encoded protein: CATYSTGPGEQYV. This chain joins TRBV6-1 and TRBJ2-7; 7 positions agree with TRBD1. Germline-derived CDR1 and CDR2 are MNHNS and SASEGT. V lost 10 bases and J lost 6; bases outside the gene matches: 12. The CDR3 has 13 amino acids.

This chain links TRBV13 with TRBJ2-3; D may be TRBD2 (5 bases). Deletions cut 5 bases from V and 2 bases from J, with 14 bases between. Germline CDR1 is PRHDT and CDR2 is FYEKMQ (reference sequence). This CDR3 has 15 amino acids. The CDR3 is CASSHQTGLTDTQYF. The CDR3 DNA is TGTGCCAGCAGCCACCAGACCGGACTCACAGATACGCAGTATTTT.

Worth noting for this clone: This CDR3 is also generated by other DNA sequences in the sample. The genes are TRBV30 and TRBJ2-2; the match to TRBD2 covers 8 bases. J was trimmed by 4 bases and V by 2 bases; bases with no gene match: 6. Germline V gives CDR1 GTSNPN, CDR2 SVGIG (reference sequence). The CDR3 length is 15 residues. This chain's CDR3 is CAWSRAGVGTGELFF. As DNA, the CDR3 is TGTGCCTGGAGTAGAGCGGGAGTGGGCACCGGGGAGCTGTTTTTT.

This clone was detected a few times. Other DNA sequences in the sample encode the same CDR3. The chain couples TRBV5-6 to TRBJ2-5; D gene uncertain. The CDR3 totals 11 residues. V shed 2 bases and J shed 5 bases, with 4 bases lying between them. The germline V gene encodes CDR1 SGHDT and CDR2 YYEEEE. DNA for the CDR3: TGTGCCAGCAGCTTCCGGGAGACCCAGTACTTC. Protein product: CASSFRETQYF.

The sample holds a few counts of this clone. The chain couples TRBV30 to TRBJ1-1; no definite D call. CDR3 length: 12 amino acids. Looked up from germline, CDR1 is GTSNPN and CDR2 is SVGIG (reference sequence). Trimming cost V 2 bases and J 5 bases, with 9 bases left between them. The CDR3 region is CAWSRRQTEAFF. The CDR3 nucleotides read TGTGCCTGGAGTCGGAGGCAAACTGAAGCTTTCTTT.

Only a few counts were recorded for this clone. The rearrangement joins TRBV7-3 to TRBJ1-1, with a tentative D call TRBD1 (5 bases). The CDR3 length is 14 residues. Per germline, CDR1 SGHTA and CDR2 FQGTGA. Trimming stripped 4 bases from V and 3 bases from J, with 12 bases between. CDR3 bases: TGTGCCAGCAGCTCGTTTGGGGGAGACACTGAAGCTTTCTTT. Amino acids: CASSSFGGDTEAFF.